This T cell receptor beta chain stems from a study of T-cell reconstitution after alpha-beta-depleted transplantation in children (dated by TCRdb to about 2016). About the investigation overall: The study quantitatively tracked T-cell immune reconstitution after TCRalphabeta/CD19-depleted allogeneic hematopoietic cell transplantation in children using TCR repertoire profiling.

CDR1 and CDR2 are drawn from the germline V gene: LGHNA, YSLEER. V loses 3 bases of germline sequence and J loses 0 bases, and the interval between the two ends is 7 bases. Counted from cysteine to phenylalanine, this CDR3 has 14 amino acids. Just the 42-base CDR3 DNA is kept, in frame starting at base 1. Study-wide findings and limitations: Hyperexpanded clone frequencies declined over subsequent months; after one year, T-cell counts and TCRbeta diversity were mostly attributed to newly produced T cells. Apparently early alphabetaT-cell count recovery about two months after transplant reportedly relied on only several hundred rapidly expanded clones derived from non-depleted graft cells. In some patients, the high TCRbeta diversity seen at day 60 was put down to recipient T cells and intrathymic progenitors that had survived conditioning.

A few counts support this clonotype. Its antigen remains undetermined. No clone much larger than this one lies a single base away; base qualities are absent. To prepare the library, PCR was applied. TCRdb names Illumina HiSeq 2500 as the instrument used. Molecular barcoding was employed in the preparation of TCR libraries, with unique molecular identifiers being used to normalize TCRbeta repertoire quantification. TCRdb reprocessed the public reads (quality trimming at Q25 with fastp, clone calling with MiXCR) and kept in-frame beta chains. Every distinct CDR3 protein forms one entry, paired with its most common genes and DNA. Across this sample there are 800,000 to 1,000,000 distinct CDR3 sequences, with about 29% seen only once. The ten largest clonotypes hold 25% to 35% of the sample. This specimen's treatment or condition label, per the study, means: allogeneic hematopoietic cell transplantation with graft depleted of TCRalphabeta T cells and CD19 B cells. The transplant recipients were children given TCRalphabeta/CD19-depleted allogeneic hematopoietic cell grafts.

This specimen was PBMCs, mostly from graft donor cells, taken 360 days after TCRalphabeta/CD19-depleted stem cell transplant. This sequence originates from a boy younger than two who had a stem cell transplant for SCID, so the T cells may come from the graft donor. Here the chain combines TRBV4-3 and TRBJ2-3; the D gene is possibly TRBD2, with 6 bases matching. This receptor has the CDR3 CASSQGLSTDTQYF. In nucleotides, the sequence is TGCGCCAGCAGCCAGGGACTGAGCACAGATACGCAGTATTTT.